The next 32 T cell receptor beta chains were all read from a single sample in a study of T cells in Graves' hyperthyroidism and ophthalmopathy. RNA transcripts served as the template for amplifying TCR beta CDR3 regions. With the HTBI primer set, the TCR CDR3 went through a first round of RT-PCR. From the multiplex PCR reads, TCRdb called clonotypes with MiXCR, one entry per CDR3 protein. The sample includes 500,000 to 600,000 distinct CDR3 sequences, around 42% of them seen just once. What was sequenced was peripheral blood or thyroid tissue (not recorded which). Every receptor here comes from a woman aged 18-35 years with Graves' hyperthyroidism.

This rearrangement joins TRBV19 to TRBJ2-5, with D perhaps TRBD1 (6 bases). The CDR3 spans 16 residues. V was trimmed by 5 bases and J by 9 bases, leaving 25 bases between them. CDR1 and CDR2 from the germline V gene are LNHDA and SQIVND (reference sequence). The CDR3 region is CASSFGQYLSNQPQYF. In nucleotides, the CDR3 is TGTGCCAGTAGTTTTGGACAGTACCTCAGCAATCAGCCCCAGTACTTC.

The gene calls are TRBV5-6 and TRBJ1-2; no reliable D call. The CDR3 contains 17 residues. CDR1 and CDR2 from the germline V gene are SGHDT and YYEEEE. Trimming removed 0 bases from V and 6 bases from J, with 21 bases in between. The CDR3 spells CASSLGDWWGYSHGYTF. DNA for the CDR3: TGTGCCAGCAGCTTGGGAGACTGGTGGGGTTATTCGCATGGCTACACCTTC.

This clonotype has ten or more counts. V gene TRBV20-1 combines with J gene TRBJ1-5; 9 nucleotides match TRBD1. The V segment lost 3 bases and the J segment 5 bases; nucleotides outside the gene matches: 5. Germline V CDR1 and CDR2: DFQATT, SNEGSKA (reference sequence). This CDR3 spans 14 amino acids. This chain's CDR3 is CSASAGTGYQPQHF. CDR3 bases: TGCAGTGCTAGCGCCGGGACAGGGTATCAGCCCCAGCATTTT.

The chain combines TRBV20-1 with TRBJ2-5; tentatively, D is TRBD2 (5 bases). CDR1 DFQATT and CDR2 SNEGSKA come from the germline V gene (reference sequence). The CDR3 totals 16 residues. The V end lost 6 bases, the J end lost 5 bases, and 25 bases lay between the germline ends. This chain's CDR3 is CSASSPLAAEEETQYF. The CDR3 DNA is TGCAGTGCCAGCAGCCCCCTAGCCGCGGAGGAGGAGACCCAGTACTTC.

This clonotype was picked up many times. This chain links TRBV11-2 with TRBJ1-4, with 9 bases lining up with TRBD1. The trim removed 4 bases at V and 11 bases at J, leaving 11 bases unmatched. Germline V gene sequence: CDR1 SGHAT, CDR2 FQNNGV. This CDR3 is built from 15 residues. CDR3 amino acids: CASSWGGTGPPKLFF. The CDR3, as DNA: TGTGCCAGCAGCTGGGGCGGGACAGGGCCACCCAAACTGTTTTTT.

The CDR3 is CASSARYGSLDQPQHF. CDR3 in DNA: TGTGCCAGCAGTGCTAGATATGGGTCCTTGGATCAGCCCCAGCATTTT. The V gene is TRBV25-1, the J gene TRBJ1-5; D gene unclear. Germline loops: CDR1 MGHDK, CDR2 SYGVNS. The CDR3 is 16 amino acids. Trimming took 4 bases from V and 5 from J, leaving 18 bases between them. Together with reference TRBV25-1 and TRBJ1-5, the CDR3 gives the full variable domain: EADIYQTPRYLVIGTGKKITLECSQTMGHDKMYWYQQDPGMELHLIHYSYGVNSTEKGDLSSESTVSRIRTEHFPLTLESARPSHTSQYLCASSARYGSLDQPQHFGDGTRLSIL.

This clonotype has a handful of counts. The genes are TRBV12-3 or TRBV12-4 and TRBJ2-5; possible D gene TRBD1, 5 bases. The J call is doubtful: the DNA matches TRBJ2-1 better. The CDR3 runs to 13 residues. The DNA of the CDR3 is TGTGCCAGCAGCCTCTCAGGGCACAATGAGCAGTTCTTC. This sequence encodes CASSLSGHNEQFF.

This clonotype showed up just once. A read error may account for a junction end that differs from germline. As DNA, the CDR3 is TGCAGCGTAGAAGGGATAGGGACTGAAGCTTTCTTT. The encoded protein is CSVEGIGTEAFF. The chain has TRBV29-1 and TRBJ1-1; no clear D gene. The CDR3 has 12 amino acids. Germline CDR1 is SQVTM and CDR2 is ANQGSEA. The whole variable domain, remainder taken from reference TRBV29-1 and TRBJ1-1, is SAVISQKPSRDICQRGTSLTIQCQVDSQVTMMFWYRQQPGQSLTLIATANQGSEATYESGFVIDKFPISRPNLTFSTLTVSNMSPEDSSIYLCSVEGIGTEAFFGQGTRLTVV.

This clonotype was detected many times. This chain links TRBV20-1 with TRBJ2-5; TRBD2 aligns across 12 bases. The V gene's germline CDR1 is DFQATT and CDR2 SNEGSKA (reference sequence). V shed 5 bases and J 4 bases; nucleotides not matched to a gene: 8. The CDR3 runs to 15 residues. The CDR3 sequence is CSAFETSGSGETQYF. The CDR3 DNA follows: TGCAGTGCTTTCGAGACTAGCGGGAGTGGAGAGACCCAGTACTTC.

This clonotype has at least ten counts. The gene calls are TRBV20-1 and TRBJ2-5; maybe TRBD2 (5 bases). The V gene lost 4 bases and the J gene lost 0 bases, with 18 bases spanning the gap. The CDR3 sequence is 16 residues long. The germline gives CDR1 DFQATT, CDR2 SNEGSKA (reference sequence). DNA of the CDR3: TGCAGTGCTACAGCCTCGGGTAGCGCGTACCAAGAGACCCAGTACTTC. It encodes CSATASGSAYQETQYF.

This clonotype has a single count. The V and J genes are TRBV6-1 and TRBJ1-1; D call uncertain. V shed 6 bases and J shed 1 base, with 12 bases lying between them. The length of the CDR3 is 14 residues. Germline V gene lookup returns CDR1 MNHNS and CDR2 SASEGT. Written as DNA, the CDR3 is TGTGCCAGCAGCGAGAGCGGAGCGAACACTGAAGCTTTCTTT. This encodes CASSESGANTEAFF.

About this clonotype: A read error is possible here, since a much larger clone lies one base away. The rearrangement links TRBV7-2 to TRBJ2-3; TRBD2 aligns across 10 bases. The CDR3 consists of 18 residues. The germline V gene has CDR1 SGHTA and CDR2 FQGNSA. Trimming removed 1 base from V and 5 bases from J; junction bases left unmatched: 12. The CDR3 sequence is CASSLGGASGGRKDTQYF. CDR3 nucleotide sequence: TGTGCCAGCAGCTTAGGCGGAGCTAGCGGGGGACGCAAAGATACGCAGTATTTT.

The sample holds many counts of this clonotype. This chain links TRBV20-1 with TRBJ2-5; D is unclear. The CDR3 totals 15 residues. The ends were cut back, 2 bases at V and 5 bases at J, with 18 bases in the middle. CDR1 DFQATT and CDR2 SNEGSKA come from the germline V gene (reference sequence). In DNA, the CDR3 is TGCAGTGCTAGACCCCTCCGGACCAGCCTGGAGACCCAGTACTTC. Protein sequence: CSARPLRTSLETQYF.

The CDR3 coding sequence is TGCGCCAGCAGCTTGGGGGACGGCGGAGACTATGGCTACACCTTC. Its protein is CASSLGDGGDYGYTF. This chain joins TRBV5-1 and TRBJ1-2, with D possibly matching TRBD1 (5 bases). Germline loops: CDR1 SGHRS, CDR2 YFSETQ. The V end was cut by 0 bases, the J end by 3 bases, with 12 bases between. CDR3 length: 15 amino acids.

This clonotype was observed at least ten times. This rearrangement joins TRBV7-9 to TRBJ1-5; D perhaps matches TRBD1 (5 bases). CDR1 and CDR2 from the germline V gene are SEHNR and FQNEAQ (reference sequence). Between the trimmed V and J ends, which lost 1 base and 7 bases, there was a span of 14 bases. The CDR3 is 15 amino acids. DNA for the CDR3: TGTGCCAGCAGCTTAGGTGAGGGACCCACCCAGCCCCAGCATTTT. Translated, it gives CASSLGEGPTQPQHF.

This clonotype was observed at least ten times. The genes are TRBV12-3 or TRBV12-4 and TRBJ1-5, with D possibly matching TRBD1 (6 bases). This CDR3 is built from 15 residues. The V end was cut by 1 base, the J end by 9 bases, with 16 bases between. The DNA for the CDR3 is TGTGCCAGCAGTTTAGTAGTCGGGGGCCCGACGCCCCAGCATTTT. It encodes CASSLVVGGPTPQHF.

This clonotype was picked up many times. In DNA, the CDR3 is TGTGCCAGCAGAGGCAGTGGCTCGTATGGCTACACCTTC. Residues: CASRGSGSYGYTF. The V gene is TRBV5-6, the J gene TRBJ1-2; D uncertain. The V end lost 5 bases, the J end lost 5 bases, and 13 bases lay between the germline ends. Germline CDR1 and CDR2: SGHDT and YYEEEE. The CDR3 length is 13 residues.

This clonotype was counted many times. This chain joins TRBV2 and TRBJ2-2; D might be TRBD1 (6 bases). Germline loops: CDR1 SNHLY, CDR2 FYNNEI. V lost 4 bases and J lost 1, with 7 bases in between. The CDR3 sequence is 14 residues long. CDR3: CASSARGNTGELFF. CDR3 coding DNA: TGTGCCAGCAGTGCCAGGGGGAACACCGGGGAGCTGTTTTTT. Filled out from reference TRBV2 and TRBJ2-2, the complete variable domain reads EPEVTQTPSHQVTQMGQEVILRCVPISNHLYFYWYRQILGQKVEFLVSFYNNEISEKSEIFDDQFSVERPDGSNFTLKIRSTKLEDSAMYFCASSARGNTGELFFGEGSRLTVL.

This clonotype was counted between two and nine times. V gene TRBV9 combines with J gene TRBJ1-3; possible D gene TRBD1, 6 bases. The CDR3 consists of 16 residues. V was shortened by 3 bases and J by 0 bases, with 13 bases between the two germline ends. Germline CDR1 reads SGDLS; CDR2 reads YYNGEE. The CDR3 loop reads CASSATDRPSGNTIYF. Written as DNA, the CDR3 is TGTGCCAGCAGCGCTACTGACAGGCCCTCTGGAAACACCATATATTTT.

This clonotype was detected many times. This chain uses TRBV25-1 with TRBJ2-2, with 15 bases aligning to TRBD2. The CDR3 is 19 residues long. With V trimmed by 6 bases and J by 0 bases, 8 bases remained unmatched. CDR1 is MGHDK, CDR2 SYGVNS, per germline. The CDR3 region has the DNA TGTGCCAGCAGCGTTCCAGGACTAGCGGGAGGGTCGAACACCGGGGAGCTGTTTTTT. Its protein is CASSVPGLAGGSNTGELFF.

This clonotype has only one observation. The chain is built from TRBV7-3 and TRBJ2-7; 11 nucleotides line up with TRBD2. The assigned J gene may be wrong: the sequence end matches TRBJ2-1 better. The V gene's germline CDR1 is SGHTA and CDR2 FQGTGA. The length of the CDR3 is 17 residues. CDR3 loop: CASSLTKDSGRDNEQFF. In DNA, the CDR3 is TGTGCCAGCAGCTTAACGAAGGATAGCGGGAGGGACAATGAGCAGTTCTTC.

This clonotype was seen ten or more times. The chain has TRBV5-8 and TRBJ1-2, with D unresolved. The germline V and J ends were trimmed by 0 bases and 5 bases, with 8 bases remaining between them. The length of the CDR3 is 13 residues. Germline assignment: CDR1 SGHTS and CDR2 YDEGEE. Here the CDR3 DNA reads TGTGCCAGCAGCTTGGGTAGATTATATGGCTACACCTTC. The encoded protein is CASSLGRLYGYTF.

This clonotype came up many times. The chain uses TRBV9 and TRBJ1-2; D remains unclear. The CDR3 is 11 residues long. V was trimmed by 2 bases and J by 5 bases, leaving 4 bases between them. The germline V gene encodes CDR1 SGDLS and CDR2 YYNGEE. The CDR3 nucleotides are TGTGCCAGCAGCGTGGTTTATGGCTACACCTTC. Its protein product is CASSVVYGYTF.

With regard to this clonotype: One junction end disagrees with the germline gene, perhaps due to a read error. This chain links TRBV20-1 with TRBJ2-7, with TRBD1 as a possible D gene (6 bases). Germline assignment: CDR1 DFQATT and CDR2 SNEGSKA (reference sequence). The CDR3 has 11 residues. For the CDR3, the DNA is TGCAGCGCTAGAGCCAGGGGAGAGCAGTACTTC. Protein: CSARARGEQYF.

This clonotype was counted many times. The chain has TRBV3-1 and TRBJ1-2; D unclear. Trimming left V 1 base short and J 0 bases short, with 9 bases between. This CDR3 spans 15 amino acids. Germline CDR1 and CDR2: LGHDT and YNNKEL (reference sequence). CDR3 nucleotide sequence: TGTGCCAGCAGCCAAGGGGCGGAAGCTAACTATGGCTACACCTTC. This translates into CASSQGAEANYGYTF.

This clonotype was detected once. The chain uses TRBV24-1 and TRBJ1-5; D not resolved. This CDR3 is built from 16 residues. The V gene lost 5 bases and the J gene lost 8 bases, with 21 bases spanning the gap. CDR1 and CDR2 from the germline V gene are KGHDR and SFDVKD. The CDR3 nucleotides are TGTGCCACCAGTGCTAGAGAATCGGGGATTCTGGAGCCCCAGCATTTT. This sequence encodes CATSARESGILEPQHF.

The chain combines TRBV6-1 with TRBJ1-2; tentative D call: TRBD1 (6 bases). The V and J ends lost 9 bases and 4 bases respectively, with 12 bases between them. Germline lookup yields CDR1 MNHNS and CDR2 SASEGT. The CDR3 is made up of 12 amino acids. CDR3 DNA: TGTGCCAGTTGGGACACCATCTATGGCTACACCTTC. It specifies CASWDTIYGYTF.

This clonotype was seen many times. Germline and junction disagree at one end, which may indicate a read error. This chain connects TRBV7-9 to TRBJ2-5; D gene unclear. Germline V gene sequence: CDR1 SEHNR, CDR2 FQNEAQ (reference sequence). The CDR3 is 14 residues long. CDR3 protein: CASSLSQYQETQYF. The CDR3, as DNA: TGTGCTAGCAGCTTAAGCCAGTACCAAGAGACCCAGTACTTC.

A remark on this clonotype: The final CDR3 position lacks the conserved phenylalanine or tryptophan, pointing to a likely read error. V gene TRBV7-8 combines with J gene TRBJ1-1; D ambiguous. From germline, CDR1 is SGHVS and CDR2 FQNEAQ. CDR3 length equals 12 residues. The CDR3 DNA reads TGCGCCAGCAGTTTAGGGATCACTGAAGCTTTCTCT. Its protein is CASSLGITEAFS.

This chain uses TRBV12-3 or TRBV12-4 with TRBJ1-5; D is possibly TRBD1 (5 bases). The V end was cut by 3 bases, the J end by 3 bases, with 15 bases between. CDR3 length: 16 amino acids. The CDR3: CASSFRDLGDNQPQHF. The DNA of the CDR3 is TGTGCCAGCAGTTTCAGGGACCTAGGGGACAATCAGCCCCAGCATTTT.

V usage is TRBV7-9 and J usage is TRBJ1-2, with TRBD1 matching over 7 bases. This CDR3 is built from 13 residues. J was trimmed by 7 bases and V by 7 bases; bases with no gene match: 9. Germline CDR1 reads SEHNR; CDR2 reads FQNEAQ (reference sequence). CDR3 nucleotides: TGTGCCAGCAACCAAAGGGACAGCTGTGGCTACACCTTC. Its translation: CASNQRDSCGYTF.

Remarks on this clonotype: The junction and the germline gene differ at one end; a read error may be behind it. The J gene is TRBJ2-6, the V gene TRBV29-1, with 7 bases matching TRBD2. Germline V gives CDR1 SQVTM, CDR2 ANQGSEA. The CDR3 length is 11 residues. For the CDR3, the DNA is TGCAGCGTTGGGGGGGGATATACTGAAGCTTTC. Its translation: CSVGGGYTEAF.